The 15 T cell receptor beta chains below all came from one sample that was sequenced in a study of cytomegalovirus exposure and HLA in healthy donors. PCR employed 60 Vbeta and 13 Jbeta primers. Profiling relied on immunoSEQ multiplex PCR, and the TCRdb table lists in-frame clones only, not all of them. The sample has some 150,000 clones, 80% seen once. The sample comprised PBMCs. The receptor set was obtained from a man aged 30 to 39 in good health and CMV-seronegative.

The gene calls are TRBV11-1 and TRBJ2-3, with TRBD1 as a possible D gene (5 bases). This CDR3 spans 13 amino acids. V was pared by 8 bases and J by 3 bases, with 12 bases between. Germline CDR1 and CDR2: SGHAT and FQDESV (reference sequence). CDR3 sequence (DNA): TGTGCCAGCCGACTTACAGGTACAGATACGCAGTATTTT. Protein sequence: CASRLTGTDTQYF. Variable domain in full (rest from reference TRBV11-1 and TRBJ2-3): EAEVAQSPRYKITEKSQAVAFWCDPISGHATLYWYRQILGQGPELLVQFQDESVVDDSQLPKDRFSAERLKGVDSTLKIQPAELGDSAMYLCASRLTGTDTQYFGPGTRLTVL.

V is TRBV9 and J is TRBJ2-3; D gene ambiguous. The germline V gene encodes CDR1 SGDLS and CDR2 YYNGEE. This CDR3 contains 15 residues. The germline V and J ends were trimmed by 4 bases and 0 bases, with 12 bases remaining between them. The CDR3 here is CASSSTAGSTDTQYF. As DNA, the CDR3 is TGTGCCAGCAGCTCAACGGCAGGTAGCACAGATACGCAGTATTTT.

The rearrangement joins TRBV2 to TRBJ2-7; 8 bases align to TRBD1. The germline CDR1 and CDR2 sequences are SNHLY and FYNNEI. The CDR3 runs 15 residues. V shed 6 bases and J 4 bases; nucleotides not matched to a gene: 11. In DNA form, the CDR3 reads TGTGCCAGCAGCGGAAGGACAGGGACGGGGTACGAGCAGTACTTC. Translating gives CASSGRTGTGYEQYF.

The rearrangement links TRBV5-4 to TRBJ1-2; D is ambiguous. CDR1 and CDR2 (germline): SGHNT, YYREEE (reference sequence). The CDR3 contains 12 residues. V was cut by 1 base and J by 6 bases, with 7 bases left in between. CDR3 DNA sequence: TGTGCCAGCAGCTTGCGAGCTAATGGCTACACCTTC. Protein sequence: CASSLRANGYTF.

CDR3 loop: CASSPSSGSYEQYF. CDR3 nucleotide sequence: TGTGCCAGCAGTCCTTCTAGCGGGTCCTACGAGCAGTACTTC. V is TRBV13 and J is TRBJ2-7; 8 bases line up with TRBD2. In germline, CDR1 is PRHDT, CDR2 FYEKMQ (reference sequence). V trimming: 6 bases; J trimming: 1 base; junction bases outside the gene matches: 5. This CDR3 is 14 amino acids long.

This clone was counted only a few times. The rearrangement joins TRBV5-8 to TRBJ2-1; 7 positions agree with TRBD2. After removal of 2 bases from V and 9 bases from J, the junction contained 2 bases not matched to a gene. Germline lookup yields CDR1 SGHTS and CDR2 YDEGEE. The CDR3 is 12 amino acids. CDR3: CASSFGGVEQFF. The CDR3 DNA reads TGTGCCAGCAGCTTTGGGGGGGTTGAGCAGTTCTTC.

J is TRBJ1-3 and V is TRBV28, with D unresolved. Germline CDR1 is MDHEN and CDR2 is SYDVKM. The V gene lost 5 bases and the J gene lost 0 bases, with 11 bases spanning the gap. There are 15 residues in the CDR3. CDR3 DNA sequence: TGTGCCAGCAGTGGAGGGCGCTACTCTGGAAACACCATATATTTT. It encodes CASSGGRYSGNTIYF.

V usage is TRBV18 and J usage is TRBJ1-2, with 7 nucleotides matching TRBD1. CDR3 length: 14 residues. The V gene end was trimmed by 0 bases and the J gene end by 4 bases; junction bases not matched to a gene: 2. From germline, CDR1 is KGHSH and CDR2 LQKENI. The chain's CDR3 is CASSPPTGTYGYTF. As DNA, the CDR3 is TGTGCCAGCTCACCACCGACAGGGACCTATGGCTACACCTTC.

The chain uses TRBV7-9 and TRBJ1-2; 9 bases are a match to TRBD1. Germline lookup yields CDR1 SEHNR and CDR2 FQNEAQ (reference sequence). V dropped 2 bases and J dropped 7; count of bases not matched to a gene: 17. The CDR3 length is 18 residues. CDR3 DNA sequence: TGTGCCAGCAGCTTACCGGGGACAGGGTTGCCCCTCGGGGGTGGCTACACCTTC. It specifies CASSLPGTGLPLGGGYTF.

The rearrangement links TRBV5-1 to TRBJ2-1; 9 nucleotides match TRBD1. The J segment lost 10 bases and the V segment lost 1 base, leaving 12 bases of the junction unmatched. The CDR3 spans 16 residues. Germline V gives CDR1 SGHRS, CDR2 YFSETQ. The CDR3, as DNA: TGCGCCAGCAGCTTGATTTCCAGGACAGGGGATAAAGAGCAGTTCTTC. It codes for CASSLISRTGDKEQFF.

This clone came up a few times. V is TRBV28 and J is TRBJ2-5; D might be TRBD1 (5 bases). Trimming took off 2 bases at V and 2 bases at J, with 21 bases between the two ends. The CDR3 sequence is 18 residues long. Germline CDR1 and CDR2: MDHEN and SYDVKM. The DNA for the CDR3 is TGTGCCAGCAGTTTACGGGTCTCCCCCAGGGTGGGGCAAGAGACCCAGTACTTC. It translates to CASSLRVSPRVGQETQYF. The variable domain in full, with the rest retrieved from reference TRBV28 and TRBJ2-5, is DVKVTQSSRYLVKRTGEKVFLECVQDMDHENMFWYRQDPGLGLRLIYFSYDVKMKEKGDIPEGYSVSREKKERFSLILESASTNQTSMYLCASSLRVSPRVGQETQYFGPGTRLLVL.

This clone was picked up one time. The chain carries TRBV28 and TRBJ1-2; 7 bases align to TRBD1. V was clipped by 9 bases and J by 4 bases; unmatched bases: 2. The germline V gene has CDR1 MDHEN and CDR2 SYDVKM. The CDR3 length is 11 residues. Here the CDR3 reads CASGTAYGYTF. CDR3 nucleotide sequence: TGTGCCAGTGGGACAGCCTATGGCTACACCTTC.

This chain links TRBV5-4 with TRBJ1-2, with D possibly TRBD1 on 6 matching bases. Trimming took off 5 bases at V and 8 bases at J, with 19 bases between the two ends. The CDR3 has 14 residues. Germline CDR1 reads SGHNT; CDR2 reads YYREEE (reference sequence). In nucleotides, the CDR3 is TGTGCCAGCAGAACCTACGGGGGGGCGAAAGGCTACACCTTC. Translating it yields CASRTYGGAKGYTF. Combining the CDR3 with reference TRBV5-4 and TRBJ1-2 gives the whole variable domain ETGVTQSPTHLIKTRGQQVTLRCSSQSGHNTVSWYQQALGQGPQFIFQYYREEENGRGNFPPRFSGLQFPNYSSELNVNALELDDSALYLCASRTYGGAKGYTFGSGTRLTVV.

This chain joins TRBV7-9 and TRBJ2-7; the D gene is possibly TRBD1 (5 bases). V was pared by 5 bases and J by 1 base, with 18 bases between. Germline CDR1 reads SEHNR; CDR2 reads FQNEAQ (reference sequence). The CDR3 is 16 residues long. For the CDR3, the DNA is TGTGCCAGCAGCCCTCCCCAGACAGTTCGGTCCTACGAGCAGTACTTC. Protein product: CASSPPQTVRSYEQYF. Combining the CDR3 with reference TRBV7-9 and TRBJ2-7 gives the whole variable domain DTGVSQNPRHKITKRGQNVTFRCDPISEHNRLYWYRQTLGQGPEFLTYFQNEAQLEKSRLLSDRFSAERPKGSFSTLEIQRTEQGDSAMYLCASSPPQTVRSYEQYFGPGTRLTVT.

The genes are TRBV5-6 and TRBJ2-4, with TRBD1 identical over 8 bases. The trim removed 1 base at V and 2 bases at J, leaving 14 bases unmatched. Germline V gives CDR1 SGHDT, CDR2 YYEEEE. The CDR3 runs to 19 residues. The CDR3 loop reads CASSLRQGNRHASKNIQYF. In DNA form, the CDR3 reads TGTGCCAGCAGCTTGCGACAGGGGAATCGTCATGCATCCAAAAACATTCAGTACTTC. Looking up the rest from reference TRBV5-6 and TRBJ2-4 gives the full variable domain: DAGVTQSPTHLIKTRGQQVTLRCSPKSGHDTVSWYQQALGQGPQFIFQYYEEEERQRGNFPDRFSGHQFPNYSSELNVNALLLGDSALYLCASSLRQGNRHASKNIQYFGAGTRLSVL.